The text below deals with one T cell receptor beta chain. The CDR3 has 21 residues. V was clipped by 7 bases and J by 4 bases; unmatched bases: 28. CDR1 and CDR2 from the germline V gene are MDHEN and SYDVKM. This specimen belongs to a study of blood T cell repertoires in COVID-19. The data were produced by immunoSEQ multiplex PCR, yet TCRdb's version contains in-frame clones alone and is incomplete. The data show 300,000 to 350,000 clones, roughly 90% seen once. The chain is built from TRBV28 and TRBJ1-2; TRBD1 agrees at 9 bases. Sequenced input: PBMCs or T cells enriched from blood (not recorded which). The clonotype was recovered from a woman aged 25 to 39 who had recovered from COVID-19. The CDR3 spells CASTTGGFSLGYLGGFYGYTF. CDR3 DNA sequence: TGTGCCAGCACGACAGGGGGTTTCTCTCTGGGATATCTAGGAGGCTTCTATGGCTACACCTTC.